The 21 T cell receptor beta chains listed next were all sequenced from one sample in a study of identical twins. Using its own MiXCR run on the 5' RACE reads, TCRdb lists one record per CDR3 protein. The sample includes roughly 720,000 distinct CDR3 sequences, approximately 18% of them seen just once. Another study also made use of these data, one on T cells expressing NK-cell markers.

Sequencing was done on a sample of PBMCs. The receptors were sampled from a young woman in good health.

V gene TRBV18 combines with J gene TRBJ1-2, with D uncertain. The CDR3 runs 13 residues. Between the trimmed V and J ends, which lost 3 bases and 5 bases, there was a span of 10 bases. The germline V gene has CDR1 KGHSH and CDR2 LQKENI. CDR3 protein: CASSPVPLYGYTF. In nucleotides, the CDR3 is TGTGCCAGCTCACCTGTCCCACTTTATGGCTACACCTTC.

This clonotype was seen ten or more times. This chain uses TRBV12-3 or TRBV12-4 with TRBJ1-5; a possible D gene is TRBD1 (6 bases). The CDR3 is 14 amino acids. The V gene lost 3 bases and the J gene lost 4 bases, with 10 bases spanning the gap. This CDR3 is CASSLDSPNQPQHF. The CDR3, as DNA: TGTGCCAGCAGTTTGGACAGCCCAAATCAGCCCCAGCATTTT.

The V and J genes are TRBV6-6 and TRBJ2-1; no firm D call. Trimming removed 7 bases at V and 5 bases at J, with 12 bases between. The CDR3 sequence is 13 residues long. Germline CDR1 and CDR2: MNHNY and SVGAGI (reference sequence). The CDR3 protein is CASKVPNDNEQFF. DNA of the CDR3: TGTGCCAGCAAAGTACCCAATGACAATGAGCAGTTCTTC.

This clonotype was seen a few times. This sequence joins TRBV24-1 and TRBJ2-5, with a weak D call TRBD2 (5 bases). Germline V gives CDR1 KGHDR, CDR2 SFDVKD. The CDR3 spans 14 residues. V shed 3 bases and J shed 4 bases, with 11 bases lying between them. The CDR3 nucleotides are TGTGCCACCAGTGATACCCTAGCAGGAGAGACCCAGTACTTC. Encoded protein: CATSDTLAGETQYF.

This clonotype was observed a few times. This rearrangement joins TRBV7-9 to TRBJ1-2; 12 bases align to TRBD1. V gave up 3 bases and J gave up 4 bases; unmatched junction bases: 3. Germline CDR1 SEHNR, CDR2 FQNEAQ (reference sequence). The CDR3 consists of 15 residues. The CDR3 coding sequence is TGTGCCAGCAGCTTCGGGACAGGGGGCGGCTATGGCTACACCTTC. It yields the protein CASSFGTGGGYGYTF.

This clonotype was picked up a small number of times. The chain uses TRBV29-1 and TRBJ2-1, with D maybe TRBD2 (6 bases). CDR1 is SQVTM, CDR2 ANQGSEA, per germline. The CDR3 spans 10 residues. Trimming shortened V by 7 bases and J by 7 bases, and 8 bases separated the two germline ends. CDR3 sequence reads: CSGGGNEQFF. DNA for the CDR3: TGCAGCGGCGGAGGGAATGAGCAGTTCTTC.

V gene TRBV10-2 combines with J gene TRBJ2-7, with no clear D. V was clipped by 3 bases and J by 4 bases, with 4 bases between them. CDR3 length: 11 amino acids. The germline V gene has CDR1 WSHSY and CDR2 SAAADI. The CDR3 DNA reads TGCGCCAGCAGTGAAATGTACGAGCAGTACTTC. It specifies CASSEMYEQYF.

This clonotype was seen only a few times. The V gene is TRBV7-9, the J gene TRBJ2-7; the D gene could be TRBD1 or TRBD2 (5 bases each). V was trimmed by 8 bases and J by 2 bases, leaving 13 bases between them. Germline V gives CDR1 SEHNR, CDR2 FQNEAQ (reference sequence). The CDR3 runs 13 residues. The DNA for the CDR3 is TGTGCCAGCCCCTGGGGGTGGGCCTACGAGCAGTACTTC. Translating it yields CASPWGWAYEQYF.

V is TRBV5-1 and J is TRBJ2-3; 8 nucleotides match TRBD2. The CDR3 has 18 amino acids. J gave up 2 bases and V 7 bases, and 18 bases lay outside the gene matches. Germline-derived CDR1 and CDR2 are SGHRS and YFSETQ. The CDR3 reads CASGLSGSGGPLTDTQYF. The CDR3 DNA follows: TGCGCCAGCGGCCTAAGCGGGAGCGGGGGCCCTCTCACAGATACGCAGTATTTT.

The chain carries TRBV5-1 and TRBJ2-5; 7 bases agree with TRBD2. The CDR3 covers 16 residues. The V segment lost 0 bases and the J segment 5 bases; nucleotides outside the gene matches: 10. Per germline, CDR1 SGHRS and CDR2 YFSETQ. CDR3: CASSLESGGILETQYF. CDR3 in DNA: TGCGCCAGCAGCTTGGAGTCGGGGGGAATTTTGGAGACCCAGTACTTC.

The chain uses TRBV27 and TRBJ2-7, with a weak D call TRBD2 (6 bases). V lost 6 bases to trimming and J lost 5 bases, with 17 bases between them. This CDR3 has 14 amino acids. In germline, CDR1 is MNHEY, CDR2 SMNVEV (reference sequence). The CDR3 DNA is TGTGCCAGCAGCCTCCCCGGGAGAACAAACGAGCAGTACTTC. Encoded protein: CASSLPGRTNEQYF.

The gene calls are TRBV7-9 and TRBJ2-5; possibly TRBD2 for D (6 bases). The CDR3 is 15 residues long. Trimming shortened V by 1 base and J by 3 bases, and 12 bases separated the two germline ends. Germline CDR1 is SEHNR and CDR2 is FQNEAQ (reference sequence). CDR3 coding DNA: TGTGCCAGCAGCTTAGGGGAGGTCACAGAAGAGACCCAGTACTTC. Amino acid sequence: CASSLGEVTEETQYF.

This clonotype has a handful of counts. The chain has TRBV5-1 and TRBJ1-1, with D hard to call. This CDR3 is built from 16 residues. V lost 1 base to trimming and J lost 5 bases, with 18 bases between them. The germline gives CDR1 SGHRS, CDR2 YFSETQ. The CDR3 sequence is CASSLYDVGLGTEAFF. DNA for the CDR3: TGCGCCAGCAGCTTGTACGATGTGGGGTTGGGGACTGAAGCTTTCTTT.

The chain combines TRBV18 with TRBJ1-1; perhaps TRBD1 as D (6 bases). Germline V CDR1 and CDR2: KGHSH, LQKENI. CDR3 size: 13 residues. V was clipped by 2 bases and J by 6 bases, with 10 bases between them. The CDR3 loop is CASSPRGSAEAFF. DNA of the CDR3: TGTGCCAGCTCACCAAGGGGGTCGGCTGAAGCTTTCTTT.

The sample holds a few counts of this clonotype. The rearrangement joins TRBV12-5 to TRBJ2-1, with D tentatively TRBD1 or TRBD2 (6 bases each). V lost 8 bases, J lost 7 bases, and 15 bases lay in between. The germline V gene encodes CDR1 LGHNT and CDR2 FRNRAP. The CDR3 loop spans 13 amino acids. The CDR3 here is CASRRGHRNEQFF. The DNA for the CDR3 is TGTGCTAGTAGGCGGGGACATCGAAATGAGCAGTTCTTC.

This clonotype came up a few times. The chain uses TRBV7-9 and TRBJ1-2; D unresolved. Germline CDR1 SEHNR, CDR2 FQNEAQ (reference sequence). V gave up 2 bases and J gave up 4 bases, with 11 bases separating them. CDR3 length: 14 residues. CDR3 nucleotide sequence: TGTGCCAGCAGCTTATCAGGACTGCCCTATGGCTACACCTTC. This encodes CASSLSGLPYGYTF.

The sample holds one count of this clonotype. The V call is TRBV3-1, the J call TRBJ2-3; D is unclear. The V gene's germline CDR1 is LGHDT and CDR2 YNNKEL (reference sequence). The CDR3 loop spans 14 amino acids. V lost 5 bases, J lost 6 bases, and 15 bases lay in between. The CDR3 is CASSWSVTPDTQYF. In DNA form, the CDR3 reads TGTGCCAGCAGCTGGAGCGTGACCCCCGATACGCAGTATTTT.

This clonotype has at least ten counts. This chain joins TRBV7-2 and TRBJ2-3, with 12 nucleotides matching TRBD2. The germline gives CDR1 SGHTA, CDR2 FQGNSA. This CDR3 region has 16 residues. V lost 5 bases and J lost 6; bases outside the gene matches: 9. The chain's CDR3 is CASSQLAGGTGDTQYF. The CDR3 nucleotides read TGTGCCAGCAGCCAACTAGCGGGAGGAACTGGGGATACGCAGTATTTT. Full variable domain (outside the CDR3, taken from reference TRBV7-2 and TRBJ2-3): GAGVSQSPSNKVTEKGKDVELRCDPISGHTALYWYRQSLGQGLEFLIYFQGNSAPDKSGLPSDRFSAERTGGSVSTLTIQRTQQEDSAVYLCASSQLAGGTGDTQYFGPGTRLTVL.

This clonotype appeared a few times. V and J are TRBV6-5 and TRBJ2-5, with D maybe TRBD2 (6 bases). This CDR3 is built from 16 residues. Germline loops: CDR1 MNHEY, CDR2 SVGAGI. Trimming removed 0 bases at V and 4 bases at J, with 15 bases between. CDR3 amino acids: CASSYSNPGLRETQYF. For the CDR3, the DNA is TGTGCCAGCAGTTACTCGAATCCGGGACTCCGAGAGACCCAGTACTTC.

This clonotype appeared a few times. The chain carries TRBV19 and TRBJ2-1, with 13 bases lining up with TRBD2. The germline V gene encodes CDR1 LNHDA and CDR2 SQIVND (reference sequence). There are 17 residues in the CDR3. With 4 bases clipped from V and 2 bases from J, the junction kept 5 bases outside the gene matches. The CDR3 DNA is TGTGCCAGTAGTAACACCGGGACTAGCGGGGCCTACAATGAGCAGTTCTTC. Protein sequence: CASSNTGTSGAYNEQFF.

This clonotype was observed a handful of times. The J gene is TRBJ2-5, the V gene TRBV20-1; D might be TRBD2 (5 bases). The CDR3 runs 14 residues. Germline CDR1 DFQATT, CDR2 SNEGSKA (reference sequence). With 2 bases removed from V and 5 bases from J, the gap between germline ends came to 15 bases. The CDR3 reads CSARKAGDTETQYF. The CDR3 region has the DNA TGCAGTGCTAGAAAGGCGGGCGATACGGAGACCCAGTACTTC.